This TCR beta chain was captured in a study of blood T cell repertoires in COVID-19 (dated by TCRdb to the early 2020s). Describing the broader study: Collaborator samples came from the United States, Italy and Spain and covered acute and convalescent phases of COVID-19. The samples were drawn from the first 160 participants of the ongoing ImmuneRACE study and from about 1,200 subjects provided by 6 global collaborators. The repertoires were released in a freely available public database intended as a resource for research on the immune response to SARS-CoV-2. The sample metadata nearly always contained a de-identified subject ID, COVID-19 status, age in years and sex. Where available, HLA class I and class II types were obtained from metadata supplied by the sample provider rather than from assay-based typing. Deeply sampled blood TCRbeta repertoires from subjects exposed to, actively infected with, or recovered from COVID-19 were included in the dataset. The prospective study material was composed of cDNA or gDNA derived from T cells, B-cell-depleted T cells, or PBMCs.

TCRbeta CDR3 regions were amplified from genomic DNA using the immunoSEQ Assay, a bias-controlled multiplex PCR. From the authors' description of their analysis: Nucleated cell counts per sample were estimated from amplification of reference gene primers within the assay. To quantify the absolute abundance of each unique TCRbeta CDR3 rearrangement, sequence reads were collapsed and filtered. For each sample, productive Simpson clonality was calculated by taking the square root of Simpson's diversity index across productive rearrangements. The clones in this table, taken by TCRdb from immuneACCESS, are in-frame only. Not every clone is retained; where verified, under half of the shortfall comes from an unresolved V gene, and the cause of the rest is unknown. V and J calls and clone size are those listed in that table; D and trimming were worked out from the DNA. This sample gives roughly 160,000 clones in total; 86% of them show up just once. The ten largest clones represent around 7% of the sample.

The paper as a whole reports these results and caveats: Clinical and demographic metadata were provided uncurated, with the amount varying by source and participant.

As to this clone: The antigen this receptor binds is unknown. No clone much larger than this one lies a single base away; base qualities are absent.

Sequences SGHNT (CDR1) and YYREEE (CDR2) are obtained from the germline V gene (reference sequence). For this chain, trimming is 4 bases at the V end and 1 base at the J end, and the number of junction bases without a gene match is 7. The CDR3 contains 15 residues, cysteine and phenylalanine counted. Solely the CDR3 DNA is kept, with 45 bases framed from the first base. Collaborating institutions collected whole blood in K2EDTA tubes following their own protocols. For TCRbeta analysis, collaborator samples were shipped as frozen whole blood, as isolated PBMCs, or as DNA extracted from either sample type.

This receptor was taken from a man between 50 and 59 years old with active or convalescent COVID-19. Sequenced material: peripheral blood. This chain joins TRBV5-4 to TRBJ2-5, and TRBD2 aligns with 7 junction nucleotides. The DNA is as follows: TGTGCCAGCAGCCCTACGACTAGCATCCAAGAGACCCAGTACTTC. This translates into CASSPTTSIQETQYF.